This paragraph reports one T cell receptor (beta chain). Its antigen remains unknown. This sample was taken from a study of Tregs in tolerant kidney transplant recipients. The assay was immunoSEQ multiplex PCR, and TCRdb's table has in-frame clones only and misses some. The sample includes under 300,000 clones, 65% to 85% of them seen just once. Per the germline V gene, CDR1 is MNHEY and CDR2 is SVGAGI. Trimming removed 0 bases from V and 5 bases from J, with 10 bases in between. CDR3 length: 14 amino acids. Study-level results: Activated donor B cell expansion appeared to reveal the most relevant donor-specific TCRbeta repertoire. This study did not directly address biological reproducibility.

V usage is TRBV6-5 and J usage is TRBJ2-5; possible D gene TRBD1, 6 bases. The sequencing input was CD4+ T cells from blood. The receptor was derived from a human donor in good health. CDR3 nucleotides: TGTGCCAGCAGTTACTCGAGGGGGAAGGAGACCCAGTACTTC. Protein: CASSYSRGKETQYF.